This T cell receptor beta chain is drawn from a study of beta chain features in type 1 diabetes. General observations from the study: TCRB CDR3 length was moderately but significantly reduced in all four CD4+ subsets of Type 1 diabetes patients. PCR might preferentially amplify shorter templates, equally in patients and controls.

V dropped 8 bases and J dropped 4; count of bases not matched to a gene: 8. The length of the CDR3 is 14 residues. The germline V gene encodes CDR1 LNHDA and CDR2 SQIVND (reference sequence). As to this clone: What it binds is unknown.

TCRB transcripts that were expressed got sequenced, as all of the isolated RNA had been reverse transcribed. Libraries were prepared by immunoSEQ multiplex PCR; TCRdb keeps only in-frame clonotypes and omits some of them. The sample has 860,000 or so clones, around a sixth seen once; the top ten hold 0.023%. The sequenced material came from naive CD4+ T cells from blood. The V gene is TRBV19, the J gene TRBJ1-1; 9 positions agree with TRBD1. This receptor was taken from a woman aged 18-29 years in good health. The CDR3 sequence is CASVRDRAGTEAFF. The CDR3 nucleotides read TGTGCCAGTGTCCGGGACAGGGCAGGCACTGAAGCTTTCTTT.